This T cell receptor beta chain was identified during a study of spatial heterogeneity in lung cancer (dated 2019 in TCRdb). About the study as a whole: Samples were obtained from approximately 72 patients with early-stage, untreated non-small cell lung cancer from the lung TRACERx cohort. Follow-up PBMC samples were sequenced whenever the samples were available, and the median time to follow-up was around 2 years after resection. Beta-chain transcripts were consistently detected in greater numbers than alpha-chain transcripts, which likely reflects a higher abundance of beta-chain transcripts. In the raw uncorrected reads, each unique combination of TCR and UMI appeared more than ten times on average. TCR alpha and beta repertoires were quantitatively compared across multiple tumor regions, matched nontumor lung and blood in non-small cell lung cancer. Nonsynonymous mutation counts, determined by whole-exome sequencing of tumor tissue, were related to TCR repertoire features. Both alpha and beta chains were TCR-sequenced in samples taken at surgery, namely 220 tumor regions, 63 to 70 matched nontumor lung samples and approximately 51 PBMC samples. Summary of the overall study and its limitations: Confirming at a functional level the hypothesis that regional TCRs recognize regional mutations was considered to require additional single-cell paired TCR alpha and beta sequencing. Only approximately 13 patients were included in comparisons of baseline and follow-up blood repertoires. Ubiquitous expanded tumor TCRs showed up in blood more often at tumor resection than at routine follow-up.

Libraries came from 5' RACE. The data were produced on a NextSeq 500. To allow correction of PCR and sequencing errors, the TCR library protocol tagged every TCR cDNA molecule with a unique molecular identifier. As for how the authors treated the data: Decombinator tools were used for TCR identification, UMI-based error correction and CDR3 extraction. TCRs above a frequency of 2 per 1,000, corresponding to the top 1% of the tumor frequency distribution, were defined as expanded. Renyi diversity was calculated using the R vegan package after each repertoire was subsampled 100 times to 5,000 TCRs. CDR3 similarity networks were constructed using string-kernel similarity of amino acid triplets, with links drawn between CDR3s whose pairwise similarity was above 0.82. TCRdb cleaned the public reads at Q25 with fastp, built clones with MiXCR and kept in-frame beta chains. Identical CDR3 protein sequences are pooled into one entry, listed with their most common genes and DNA. These V and J calls are TCRdb output, not the study's own analysis. This sample is represented by about 27,000 distinct CDR3 sequences; about 5.2% of them were singletons. The ten largest clonotypes hold 20% to 25% of the sample.

Germline trimming amounts to 5 bases on V and 0 bases on J, with 19 as the count of junction bases outside the gene matches. Measured from the cysteine to the phenylalanine, the CDR3 is 20 residues long. Solely the CDR3 DNA is kept, with 60 bases framed from the first base. Looking up the germline V gene (reference sequence) yields CDR1 SEHNR and CDR2 FQNEAQ. Taken with the paper, the label for time point translates to: blood at routine non-recurrence follow-up after resection. For TCR sequencing, whole RNA was extracted from tumor and nontumor lung tissue, or from cryopreserved PBMC samples, and no cell sorting was done. Only patients for whom sufficient RNA was available from at least two tumor regions were selected for TCR sequencing. This clonotype has a count of ten or more. Its recognized antigen is unknown. No clone much larger than this one lies a single base away; base qualities are absent.

This TCR was recovered from a female donor with early-stage non-small cell lung cancer. This sample comprised PBMCs, obtained at follow-up. The V gene is TRBV7-9 and the J gene is TRBJ2-4; TRBD1 lines up with 7 middle nucleotides. The nucleotide sequence is given as TGTGCCAGCAGCCCTCTGACAGGGCTGGAACGGATACAAGCCAAAAACATTCAGTACTTC. The resulting protein is CASSPLTGLERIQAKNIQYF.